Shown below are 25 T cell receptor beta chains from a single sample sequenced in a study of regulatory T cells in long-lasting Graves disease. The sample's time point: newly diagnosed GD, antithyroid drugs for less than 3 months. Isolated PBMC RNA provided the starting material for the TCR library. Investigators prepared the TCR beta libraries by applying iRepertoire HTBI primers and Arm-PCR of CDR3 regions. TCRdb used MiXCR to reprocess the multiplex PCR reads, holding one entry per CDR3 protein. The sample lists about 610,000 distinct CDR3 sequences, about 16% occurring once. These same data were also listed under a study on T cells in Graves' hyperthyroidism and ophthalmopathy.

Sequenced material: peripheral blood mononuclear cells (PBMCs), taken at new diagnosis, from a patient treated with antithyroid drugs. The receptors shown here come from a man aged 18 to 30 with Graves disease.

As regards this clonotype: A read error is likely, as this CDR3 ends without the conserved phenylalanine or tryptophan. The chain has TRBV6-1 and TRBJ2-1, with a tentative D call TRBD2 (7 bases). Germline CDR1 MNHNS, CDR2 SASEGT. The CDR3 spans 14 residues. Trimming removed 8 bases at V and 12 bases at J, with 23 bases between. CDR3 protein: CASLGGGGWQRQFL. For the CDR3, the DNA is TGTGCCAGCCTCGGGGGAGGGGGGTGGCAGCGGCAGTTCCTC.

This clonotype was seen at least ten times. V gene TRBV28 combines with J gene TRBJ1-5; D unclear. Germline V lookup: CDR1 MDHEN, CDR2 SYDVKM. The V end was cut by 5 bases, the J end by 7 bases, with 15 bases between. CDR3 length: 14 residues. The CDR3 bases are TGTGCCAGCAGTCACCCCCTCCTCGGCCAGCCCCAGCATTTT. Translating gives CASSHPLLGQPQHF.

This clonotype was seen ten or more times. The chain joins TRBV20-1 to TRBJ2-1; unclear D gene. The V end lost 3 bases, the J end lost 7 bases, and 7 bases lay between the germline ends. This CDR3 has 11 amino acids. The V gene's germline CDR1 is DFQATT and CDR2 SNEGSKA (reference sequence). The CDR3 region is CSARAKNEQFF. The DNA for the CDR3 is TGCAGTGCTAGGGCGAAAAATGAGCAGTTCTTC.

This clonotype was seen only a few times. The chain links TRBV11-2 to TRBJ1-4; D unclear. The CDR3 consists of 16 residues. Germline CDR1 SGHAT, CDR2 FQNNGV. Trimming shortened V by 1 base and J by 0 bases, and 9 bases separated the two germline ends. The CDR3 reads CASSLVIRATNEKLFF. CDR3 sequence (DNA): TGTGCCAGCAGCTTAGTAATCAGAGCAACTAATGAAAAACTGTTTTTT.

The V and J genes are TRBV20-1 and TRBJ2-7; 10 bases are a match to TRBD2. The germline V gene encodes CDR1 DFQATT and CDR2 SNEGSKA (reference sequence). There are 14 residues in the CDR3. With 4 bases clipped from V and 5 bases from J, the junction kept 8 bases outside the gene matches. CDR3 DNA sequence: TGCAGTGCTATCCCCCTAGCGGGAGTCGACGAGCAGTACTTC. Protein product: CSAIPLAGVDEQYF.

This chain joins TRBV4-2 and TRBJ1-1, with 12 bases aligning to TRBD1. The CDR3 is 19 amino acids. Unmatched junction bases numbered 12, after V lost 4 bases and J lost 0 bases. CDR1 and CDR2 from the germline V gene are LGHNA and YNFKEQ. This CDR3 reads CASSRKSRDRGLMNTEAFF. CDR3 in DNA: TGTGCCAGCAGCCGCAAGAGCCGGGACAGGGGGCTCATGAACACTGAAGCTTTCTTT.

This chain joins TRBV12-3 or TRBV12-4 and TRBJ2-7, with TRBD1 matching over 7 bases. The CDR3 is 14 amino acids. Trimming took 5 bases from V and 7 from J; bases not matched to a gene: 11. The CDR3 DNA reads TGTGCCAGCAGTCGACAGTCTCCCAGGGGGGAGCAGTACTTC. Translating it yields CASSRQSPRGEQYF.

This clonotype was detected many times. This chain links TRBV27 with TRBJ2-5; D not certain. The V gene lost 0 bases and the J gene lost 1 base, with 6 bases spanning the gap. This CDR3 spans 14 amino acids. Germline CDR1 is MNHEY and CDR2 is SMNVEV (reference sequence). The CDR3 DNA reads TGTGCCAGCAGTTTATCACCCGCCCAAGAGACCCAGTACTTC. It is translated as CASSLSPAQETQYF.

This clonotype was picked up a small number of times. The rearrangement uses TRBV7-9 and TRBJ2-5, with 8 nucleotides matching TRBD1. Trimming cost V 5 bases and J 4 bases; bases outside gene matches: 12. There are 16 residues in the CDR3. The germline CDR1 and CDR2 sequences are SEHNR and FQNEAQ (reference sequence). The chain's CDR3 is CASSDADRDITETQYF. In DNA form, the CDR3 reads TGTGCCAGCAGCGACGCGGACAGGGATATAACAGAGACCCAGTACTTC.

This clonotype was seen ten or more times. This sequence joins TRBV30 and TRBJ1-1, with TRBD1 matching 8 bases. V gave up 3 bases and J gave up 3 bases; unmatched junction bases: 6. CDR1 GTSNPN and CDR2 SVGIG come from the germline V gene (reference sequence). This CDR3 region has 14 residues. CDR3 bases: TGTGCCTGGAGGAAGGACAGGGATGACACTGAAGCTTTCTTT. Amino acids: CAWRKDRDDTEAFF.

The gene calls are TRBV29-1 and TRBJ2-7; D gene ambiguous. Germline CDR1 is SQVTM and CDR2 is ANQGSEA. Trimming pared 7 bases from V and 0 bases from J, leaving 10 bases between. The CDR3 consists of 12 residues. CDR3 nucleotide sequence: TGCAGCGCTGCCGTGGACTCCTACGAGCAGTACTTC. Translated, it gives CSAAVDSYEQYF.

The sample holds a few counts of this clonotype. V gene TRBV10-1 combines with J gene TRBJ1-1; D gene uncertain. The V end was cut by 4 bases, the J end by 0 bases, with 9 bases between. The CDR3 extends over 14 amino acids. Germline CDR1 WNHNN, CDR2 SYGVQD (reference sequence). The CDR3 nucleotides read TGCGCCAGCAGTGCAAAACGAATGAACACTGAAGCTTTCTTT. It encodes CASSAKRMNTEAFF.

Note on this clonotype: A far larger clone differs by one base, so this is likely a read error. This chain links TRBV2 with TRBJ2-1; a possible D gene is TRBD2 (7 bases). The closer fit of TRBJ2-5 to the DNA end suggests the J call may be wrong. The CDR3 is 17 amino acids. The germline CDR1 and CDR2 sequences are SNHLY and FYNNEI. In DNA form, the CDR3 reads TGTGCCACGCGGACTAGGGGGGTCTATGGATGGCAAGAGGCCCAGTACTTC. This sequence encodes CATRTRGVYGWQEAQYF.

This clonotype was seen at least ten times. The chain is built from TRBV7-8 and TRBJ2-1; TRBD1 matches at 10 bases. The ends lost 3 bases at V and 4 bases at J; junction bases unmatched: 6. Per the germline V gene, CDR1 is SGHVS and CDR2 is FQNEAQ. This CDR3 is 16 amino acids long. Here the CDR3 reads CASSLGTGELYNEQFF. The CDR3 DNA reads TGTGCCAGCAGCTTGGGGACAGGGGAATTGTACAATGAGCAGTTCTTC.

Many counts were recorded for this clonotype. The V and J genes are TRBV12-3 or TRBV12-4 and TRBJ2-3, with 7 bases fitting TRBD1. V was clipped by 6 bases and J by 1 base; unmatched bases: 4. CDR3 length: 14 residues. CDR3 bases: TGTGCCAGCAGCCAAGGGACAGGCACAGATACGCAGTATTTT. Encoded protein: CASSQGTGTDTQYF.

V and J are TRBV20-1 and TRBJ1-2; a weak D match, TRBD1 (5 bases). CDR1 and CDR2 (germline): DFQATT, SNEGSKA (reference sequence). V was clipped by 5 bases and J by 7 bases, with 20 bases between them. This CDR3 is built from 14 residues. The CDR3 bases are TGCAGTGCTCCACCACCCTTACAGGTTTTTGGCTACACCTTC. Translation: CSAPPPLQVFGYTF.

In this sample, this clonotype turned up many times. V usage is TRBV6-1 and J usage is TRBJ2-7, with TRBD2 identical over 8 bases. CDR1 and CDR2 from the germline V gene are MNHNS and SASEGT. The CDR3 totals 13 residues. The V segment lost 6 bases and the J segment 2 bases; nucleotides outside the gene matches: 3. The CDR3 DNA follows: TGTGCCAGCAGCACTAGCGGAACCTACGAGCAGTACTTC. This encodes CASSTSGTYEQYF.

At least ten counts were recorded for this clonotype. The CDR3 protein is CASSLGGGGGYTDTQYF. DNA of the CDR3: TGTGCCAGCAGTTTGGGGGGCGGAGGGGGGTACACAGATACGCAGTATTTT. The J gene is TRBJ2-3, the V gene TRBV28; D may be TRBD1 or TRBD2 (6 bases each). Germline CDR1 and CDR2: MDHEN and SYDVKM. The CDR3 is made up of 17 amino acids. V lost 3 bases and J 2 bases, leaving 18 bases between the germline ends.

The chain combines TRBV5-1 with TRBJ1-2; D possibly corresponds to TRBD1 (5 bases). V was cut by 4 bases and J by 8 bases, with 15 bases left in between. The CDR3 is made up of 13 amino acids. The germline V gene has CDR1 SGHRS and CDR2 YFSETQ. The CDR3 protein is CASSPEGPEGYTF. The CDR3 DNA is TGCGCCAGCAGCCCAGAGGGACCGGAGGGCTACACCTTC.

The chain has TRBV24-1 and TRBJ2-3, with a tentative D call TRBD2 (6 bases). The CDR3 length is 14 residues. Germline V gives CDR1 KGHDR, CDR2 SFDVKD. V lost 6 bases, J lost 5 bases, and 14 bases lay in between. The CDR3 sequence is CATSKRLGGDTQYF. CDR3 bases: TGTGCCACCAGTAAACGCCTGGGGGGAGATACGCAGTATTTT.

This clonotype was seen a handful of times. The V call is TRBV7-6, the J call TRBJ1-2; 8 bases fit TRBD1. The CDR3 loop spans 14 amino acids. The trim removed 5 bases at V and 8 bases at J, leaving 10 bases unmatched. CDR1 is SGHVS, CDR2 FNYEAQ, per germline. The CDR3 sequence is CASSLDRGVLGYTF. Here the CDR3 DNA reads TGTGCCAGCAGCCTCGACAGGGGCGTTCTGGGCTACACCTTC.

This clonotype was observed at least ten times. This sequence joins TRBV28 and TRBJ2-7, with TRBD2 identical over 11 bases. This CDR3 spans 18 amino acids. The V and J ends lost 6 bases and 0 bases, in that order; junction bases with no gene match: 13. Looked up from germline, CDR1 is MDHEN and CDR2 is SYDVKM. The chain's CDR3 is CASRRIPGLADSSYEQYF. DNA for the CDR3: TGTGCCAGCAGACGAATCCCGGGACTAGCGGACTCCTCCTACGAGCAGTACTTC. Full variable domain (rest looked up from reference TRBV28 and TRBJ2-7): DVKVTQSSRYLVKRTGEKVFLECVQDMDHENMFWYRQDPGLGLRLIYFSYDVKMKEKGDIPEGYSVSREKKERFSLILESASTNQTSMYLCASRRIPGLADSSYEQYFGPGTRLTVT.

The V and J genes are TRBV27 and TRBJ2-1; D is unclear. Trimming removed 6 bases at V and 9 bases at J, with 12 bases between. This CDR3 is 12 amino acids long. Germline V gives CDR1 MNHEY, CDR2 SMNVEV (reference sequence). The CDR3 region is CASSLDPGEQFF. The CDR3 DNA reads as TGTGCCAGCAGCTTAGACCCGGGTGAGCAGTTCTTC.

This chain uses TRBV5-6 with TRBJ1-2; TRBD1 agrees at 10 bases. CDR1 and CDR2 (germline): SGHDT, YYEEEE. The V and J ends lost 2 bases and 3 bases, in that order; junction bases with no gene match: 13. This CDR3 has 18 residues. The chain's CDR3 is CASSFRSATGGDDYGYTF. The CDR3 DNA sequence: TGTGCCAGCAGCTTTCGGTCGGCGACAGGGGGCGACGACTATGGCTACACCTTC.

This clonotype has just a few counts. CDR3 DNA sequence: TGTGCCAGCAGCCCCAGGGACCGTGAAGCTTTCTTT. This sequence encodes CASSPRDREAFF. V usage is TRBV14 and J usage is TRBJ1-1; possible D gene TRBD1, 5 bases. V lost 4 bases, J lost 7 bases, and 10 bases lay in between. The CDR3 runs 12 residues. Looked up from germline, CDR1 is SGHDN and CDR2 is FVKESK.